The 17 T cell receptor beta chains presented below share a single source sample, sequenced in a study of early T cells in non-severe SARS-CoV-2 infection. TCRdb used MiXCR to reprocess the 5' RACE reads, holding one entry per CDR3 protein. This sample yields about 54,000 distinct CDR3 sequences, of which roughly 7.6% are seen a single time; roughly 10% belongs to the top ten. This specimen was whole blood, taken at baseline. These receptors all stem from an adult who was a healthcare worker with PCR-confirmed SARS-CoV-2 infection or an uninfected control (not recorded which).

There are many counts of this clonotype. The chain combines TRBV4-1 with TRBJ2-7; a possible D gene is TRBD2 (6 bases). This CDR3 comprises 15 residues. V dropped 3 bases and J dropped 3 bases, with 15 bases sitting between them. CDR1 and CDR2 from the germline V gene are MGHRA and YSYEKL. CDR3 in DNA: TGCGCCAGCAGCCAGACCTTTAGGAGGGGCTACGAGCAGTACTTC. As protein: CASSQTFRRGYEQYF.

Only a few counts were recorded for this clonotype. V usage is TRBV7-9 and J usage is TRBJ1-2; 9 bases are a match to TRBD1. The CDR3 contains 14 residues. V lost 3 bases to trimming and J lost 4 bases; unmatched junction nucleotides: 3. Per germline, CDR1 SEHNR and CDR2 FQNEAQ (reference sequence). The CDR3 reads CASSLGQGSYGYTF. In DNA form, the CDR3 reads TGTGCCAGCAGCTTGGGACAGGGATCCTATGGCTACACCTTC.

A few counts support this clonotype. The J gene is TRBJ2-1, the V gene TRBV29-1; 7 bases align to TRBD1. CDR1 SQVTM and CDR2 ANQGSEA come from the germline V gene. With V trimmed by 2 bases and J by 0 bases, 4 bases remained unmatched. The CDR3 is made up of 15 amino acids. CDR3 DNA sequence: TGCAGCGTTGAACGACAGGGACGCTCCTACAATGAGCAGTTCTTC. Translated, it gives CSVERQGRSYNEQFF.

This clonotype was found many times. The chain carries TRBV28 and TRBJ2-5; D unresolved. Germline V CDR1 and CDR2: MDHEN, SYDVKM. This CDR3 has 13 amino acids. Between the trimmed V and J ends, which lost 8 bases and 1 base, there was a span of 11 bases. The CDR3 sequence: CASGPYGQETQYF. The CDR3 nucleotides are TGTGCCAGCGGACCTTACGGCCAAGAGACCCAGTACTTC.

The J gene is TRBJ2-2, the V gene TRBV2; D not certain. V gave up 0 bases and J gave up 0 bases, with 5 bases separating them. Germline V gene lookup returns CDR1 SNHLY and CDR2 FYNNEI. This CDR3 has 15 amino acids. The CDR3 coding sequence is TGTGCCAGCAGTGAAGCCCCGGCGAACACCGGGGAGCTGTTTTTT. This gives the protein CASSEAPANTGELFF.

This clonotype was counted many times. The chain is built from TRBV20-1 and TRBJ1-3; 8 positions agree with TRBD1. V lost 6 bases and J lost 0; bases outside the gene matches: 4. From germline, CDR1 is DFQATT and CDR2 SNEGSKA (reference sequence). CDR3 length: 14 amino acids. The CDR3 spells CSAPDRASGNTIYF. CDR3 nucleotides: TGCAGTGCCCCGGACAGGGCCTCTGGAAACACCATATATTTT.

In its sample, this clonotype was seen many times. The chain recombines TRBV20-1 with TRBJ2-7; 9 bases match TRBD2. The CDR3 contains 14 residues. The junction had 7 bases not matched to a gene; V was cut back by 5 bases and J by 2 bases. The germline CDR1 and CDR2 sequences are DFQATT and SNEGSKA (reference sequence). In nucleotides, the CDR3 is TGCAGTGCTCGGGGCGGGAGGGGGGCCTACGAGCAGTACTTC. Its protein is CSARGGRGAYEQYF.

V and J are TRBV4-1 and TRBJ2-2; D unresolved. The CDR3 totals 16 residues. The V end lost 1 base, the J end lost 9 bases, and 18 bases lay between the germline ends. From germline, CDR1 is MGHRA and CDR2 YSYEKL. CDR3 residues: CASSQVGNSVARELFF. The CDR3 DNA reads TGCGCCAGCAGCCAAGTGGGGAACAGTGTCGCCAGGGAGCTGTTTTTT.

There are many counts of this clonotype. The chain joins TRBV6-2 or TRBV6-3 to TRBJ2-7, with 7 bases matching TRBD1. The ends lost 2 bases at V and 1 base at J; junction bases unmatched: 5. CDR1 is MNHEY and CDR2 is SVGEGT in the germline V gene. The CDR3 is 15 residues long. The CDR3 DNA is TGTGCCAGCAGTTACCTCCCGGGACAGTCCTACGAGCAGTACTTC. Its protein product is CASSYLPGQSYEQYF.

The J gene is TRBJ1-6, the V gene TRBV11-1; 7 nucleotides align to TRBD1. The trim removed 6 bases at V and 5 bases at J, leaving 7 bases unmatched. CDR1 is SGHAT, CDR2 FQDESV, per germline (reference sequence). The CDR3 contains 15 residues. CDR3 nucleotides: TGTGCCAGCAGTCGATATGGGACAGATAATTCACCCCTCCACTTT. Translated: CASSRYGTDNSPLHF.

The rearrangement joins TRBV4-3 to TRBJ2-4; 10 bases match TRBD2. The CDR3 length is 14 residues. Germline-derived CDR1 and CDR2 are LGHNA and YSLEER. V trimming: 0 bases; J trimming: 8 bases; junction bases outside the gene matches: 1. CDR3 residues: CASSQDGTSDIQYF. The CDR3 region has the DNA TGCGCCAGCAGCCAAGATGGGACTAGCGACATTCAGTACTTC.

This clonotype was detected a few times. This chain joins TRBV20-1 and TRBJ2-5; the match to TRBD1 covers 7 bases. Per germline, CDR1 DFQATT and CDR2 SNEGSKA (reference sequence). Trimming took 7 bases from V and 1 from J; bases not matched to a gene: 9. The CDR3 has 14 residues. The CDR3 DNA follows: TGCAGTGTAGGGACAGAGCTAACCCAAGAGACCCAGTACTTC. It yields the protein CSVGTELTQETQYF.

This rearrangement joins TRBV28 to TRBJ2-7; D unclear. CDR3 length: 11 amino acids. The ends were cut back, 3 bases at V and 3 bases at J, with 3 bases in the middle. CDR1 is MDHEN, CDR2 SYDVKM, per germline. The CDR3 DNA is TGTGCCAGCAGTTTGGACTACGAGCAGTACTTC. This codes for CASSLDYEQYF.

This clonotype has just a few counts. The CDR3 sequence: CASSSYGQGDYEQYF. The DNA for the CDR3 is TGTGCCAGCAGCTCCTATGGACAGGGGGACTACGAGCAGTACTTC. The V and J genes are TRBV27 and TRBJ2-7, with TRBD1 identical over 10 bases. The CDR3 contains 15 residues. Germline V gene lookup returns CDR1 MNHEY and CDR2 SMNVEV (reference sequence). V was clipped by 6 bases and J by 3 bases; unmatched bases: 8.

This clonotype was seen a few times. The V call is TRBV20-1, the J call TRBJ2-5; 7 bases map to TRBD2. The CDR3 is 16 amino acids. V was pared by 5 bases and J by 4 bases, with 16 bases of the junction left unmatched. In germline, CDR1 is DFQATT, CDR2 SNEGSKA (reference sequence). CDR3 amino acids: CSADVASRTGGETQYF. The CDR3 region has the DNA TGCAGTGCTGACGTGGCTTCCCGGACGGGGGGAGAGACCCAGTACTTC.

The chain couples TRBV19 to TRBJ2-7, with D possibly TRBD1 on 6 matching bases. Germline V gives CDR1 LNHDA, CDR2 SQIVND (reference sequence). Trimming shortened V by 5 bases and J by 7 bases, and 15 bases separated the two germline ends. This CDR3 has 13 residues. The CDR3 region has the DNA TGTGCCAGTAGTTTGACAGGCTCTACGGAGCAGTACTTC. Translating it yields CASSLTGSTEQYF.

This clonotype was observed a handful of times. The chain combines TRBV9 with TRBJ1-2, with 8 positions matching TRBD1. Losses at the gene ends were 4 bases for V and 6 bases for J; bases not matched to a gene: 8. Germline V CDR1 and CDR2: SGDLS, YYNGEE. There are 14 residues in the CDR3. The CDR3 DNA reads TGTGCCAGCAGCCCCGAGGGACAGGCGAATGGCTACACCTTC. It specifies CASSPEGQANGYTF.